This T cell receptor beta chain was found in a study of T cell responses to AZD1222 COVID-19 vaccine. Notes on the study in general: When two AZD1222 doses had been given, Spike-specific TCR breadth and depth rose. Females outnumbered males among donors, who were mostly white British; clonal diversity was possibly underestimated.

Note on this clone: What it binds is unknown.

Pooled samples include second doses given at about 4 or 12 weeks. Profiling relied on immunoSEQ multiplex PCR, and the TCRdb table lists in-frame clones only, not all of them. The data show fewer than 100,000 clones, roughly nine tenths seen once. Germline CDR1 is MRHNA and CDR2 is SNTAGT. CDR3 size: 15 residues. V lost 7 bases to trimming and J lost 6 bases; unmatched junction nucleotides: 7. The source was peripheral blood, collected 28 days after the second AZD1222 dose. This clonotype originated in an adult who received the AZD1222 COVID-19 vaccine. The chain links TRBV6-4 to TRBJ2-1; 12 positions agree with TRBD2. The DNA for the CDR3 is TGTGCCAGCAAGCGACTAGCGGGGGAAACCAATGAGCAGTTCTTC. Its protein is CASKRLAGETNEQFF.